These T cell receptor beta chains were read from a single sample in a study of graft-versus-host responses after intestinal transplantation. The antigens for these receptors are not known. TCRdb's table, derived via immunoSEQ multiplex PCR, lists solely in-frame clones and lacks some. The sample lists tens of thousands of clones; roughly 90% were seen once. The sample was unstimulated CD4+ T cells sorted from spleen or lymph node cells, taken before transplant. All receptors come from a human donor who was the organ donor for an intestinal transplant. CDR3s include the opening cysteine and the closing phenylalanine or tryptophan. D genes are given only for firm matches. For some rows the clone size is stated as once, few or many, or as a class when expanded; others skip it.

CDR3 DNA,CDR3 protein,D gene,clone size,V gene,J gene
TGTGCCAGTAGTATACTGGGAGAGGCAGCTGAAGCTTTCTTT,CASSILGEAAEAFF,NA,NA,TRBV19,TRBJ1-1
TGTGCCACCAGAGGGGCTAGCGGCGTCTACGAGCAGTACTTC,CATRGASGVYEQYF,TRBD2,few,TRBV6-5,TRBJ2-7
TGTGCCAGCAGTGAGGGGTGGAAGGGAGCGGGACACTCCACAGGGGAGCAGTACTTC,CASSEGWKGAGHSTGEQYF,NA,NA,TRBV6-1,TRBJ2-7
TGTGCCAGCAGCCTTTTGGACAGGTTAGAAGGAAATGAGCAGTTCTTC,CASSLLDRLEGNEQFF,TRBD1,NA,TRBV14,TRBJ2-1
TGTGCCAGCATAAGTCCGACAGGGTTTGCTTTCTTT,CASISPTGFAFF,TRBD1,NA,TRBV6-5,TRBJ1-1
TGTGCCAGCTCGGGGGTACCCTACGAGCAGTACTTC,CASSGVPYEQYF,NA,once,TRBV6-1,TRBJ2-7
TGTGCCAGCAGTTTTCGCGGCAACCTCCATCAGCCCCAGCATTTT,CASSFRGNLHQPQHF,NA,once,TRBV28,TRBJ1-5
TGTGCCAGCAGGGCGGATTCCATGTACGAGCAGTACTTC,CASRADSMYEQYF,NA,NA,TRBV2,TRBJ2-7
TGTGCCAGCAGTTACGGGACAGGGGGTGGTGGCTACACCTTC,CASSYGTGGGGYTF,TRBD1,NA,TRBV6-5,TRBJ1-2
TGTGCCAGCAGTTATCGGCGGATGTTAAATAGAGAGACCCAGTACTTC,CASSYRRMLNRETQYF,NA,NA,TRBV6-7,TRBJ2-5
TGTGCCAGCAGTGTCCCGGGACTAGCGGGAGTCGAGCAGTACTTC,CASSVPGLAGVEQYF,TRBD2,NA,TRBV25-1,TRBJ2-7
TGCGCCAGCAGCCTATTAGCTCGCGGCATCTACGAGCAGTACTTC,CASSLLARGIYEQYF,NA,NA,TRBV5-1,TRBJ2-7
TGTGCCAGCAGTGAAGAGGGCAACACTGAAGCTTTCTTT,CASSEEGNTEAFF,NA,NA,TRBV25-1,TRBJ1-1
TGTGCCAGCAGTTTCTCCCAGGGAAGGTGGCCCCAGCATTTT,CASSFSQGRWPQHF,NA,NA,TRBV6-6,TRBJ1-5
TGTGCCAGCAGCTTTCCTGGAAAAGGGGCAGAGACCCAGTACTTC,CASSFPGKGAETQYF,NA,NA,TRBV5-4,TRBJ2-5
TGTGCCAGCAGCTTAGCCCGTTCTGGGGCCAACGTCCTGACTTTC,CASSLARSGANVLTF,NA,NA,TRBV7-8,TRBJ2-6
TGTGCCAGCAGTGAAGGGACTTCTAGCAATCAGCCCCAGCATTTT,CASSEGTSSNQPQHF,NA,few,TRBV2,TRBJ1-5
TGTGCCAGCAGCCCAGGAGAGACCCAGTACTTC,CASSPGETQYF,NA,NA,TRBV7-9,TRBJ2-5
TGTGCCAGCAGCCTTAAAGGGGACAGTGAAAAACTGTTTTTT,CASSLKGDSEKLFF,TRBD1,NA,TRBV7-3,TRBJ1-4
TGTGCCAGCTCACCTGAGACGGGAGTGACCAAAAACATTCAGTACTTC,CASSPETGVTKNIQYF,NA,once,TRBV18,TRBJ2-4